The 19 T cell receptor beta chains presented below share a single source sample, sequenced in a study of T-cell memory formation after mild COVID-19. Each CDR3 protein gets one entry after TCRdb re-called the 5' RACE reads with MiXCR. The sample lists 150,000 to 200,000 distinct CDR3 sequences, about 14% occurring once. Sequenced input: PBMCs or a T cell subset sorted from them (not recorded which). The receptors originated from an adult woman who had mild COVID-19 (a few samples of this study predate the infection). Cell type and time point are not known.

The chain couples TRBV5-1 to TRBJ2-7; D possibly uses TRBD1 or TRBD2 (5 bases each). This CDR3 has 14 amino acids. Germline-derived CDR1 and CDR2 are SGHRS and YFSETQ. The V gene lost 4 bases and the J gene lost 6 bases, with 17 bases spanning the gap. CDR3 loop: CASSPAVGESEQYF. The CDR3 DNA follows: TGCGCCAGCAGCCCCGCTGTGGGGGAATCCGAGCAGTACTTC.

The chain joins TRBV13 to TRBJ2-7; D is unclear. Germline V gene lookup returns CDR1 PRHDT and CDR2 FYEKMQ (reference sequence). The CDR3 has 15 amino acids. V lost 5 bases and J 2 bases, leaving 16 bases between the germline ends. CDR3 nucleotides: TGTGCCAGCAGCCCCGGAGTGCACCTAGCCTACGAGCAGTACTTC. Translating it yields CASSPGVHLAYEQYF.

This clonotype was detected a few times. This chain connects TRBV29-1 to TRBJ2-1, with no clear D. The CDR3 sequence is 13 residues long. V was cut by 3 bases and J by 5 bases, with 11 bases left in between. CDR1 and CDR2 (germline): SQVTM, ANQGSEA. The CDR3 DNA reads TGCAGCGTTGATGTACGCAGTAACAATGAGCAGTTCTTC. It yields the protein CSVDVRSNNEQFF.

This clonotype was counted between two and nine times. The chain employs TRBV24-1 and TRBJ2-3, with 9 positions matching TRBD2. CDR1 and CDR2 (germline): KGHDR, SFDVKD. The CDR3 is 15 amino acids. The J segment lost 6 bases and the V segment lost 4 bases, leaving 7 bases of the junction unmatched. This CDR3 reads CATSEGGTSRDTQYF. CDR3 coding DNA: TGTGCCACCAGTGAAGGTGGGACTAGCCGGGATACGCAGTATTTT.

Many counts were recorded for this clonotype. The chain joins TRBV7-9 to TRBJ2-1; 10 bases line up with TRBD2. CDR3 length: 16 amino acids. V shed 2 bases, J shed 8 bases, and the junction held 9 bases outside the gene matches. Germline values: CDR1 SEHNR, CDR2 FQNEAQ (reference sequence). The CDR3 reads CASSLSSSGSEDEQFF. CDR3 bases: TGTGCCAGCAGCTTATCGTCTAGCGGGAGTGAGGATGAGCAGTTCTTC.

The chain's CDR3 is CASSSGLNEQFF. CDR3 DNA: TGTGCCAGCAGCTCCGGACTCAATGAGCAGTTCTTC. The chain joins TRBV13 to TRBJ2-1; weak D call: TRBD2 (5 bases). The germline CDR1 and CDR2 sequences are PRHDT and FYEKMQ (reference sequence). The CDR3 sequence is 12 residues long. V lost 4 bases and J 6 bases, leaving 7 bases between the germline ends. The whole variable domain, remainder taken from reference TRBV13 and TRBJ2-1, is AAGVIQSPRHLIKEKRETATLKCYPIPRHDTVYWYQQGPGQDPQFLISFYEKMQSDKGSIPDRFSAQQFSDYHSELNMSSLELGDSALYFCASSSGLNEQFFGPGTRLTVL.

This clonotype was seen a handful of times. The rearrangement uses TRBV11-3 and TRBJ2-7, with unresolved D. CDR1 and CDR2 (germline): SGHNT, YENEEA. This CDR3 has 15 amino acids. V was trimmed by 6 bases and J by 0 bases, leaving 15 bases between them. The chain's CDR3 is CASRPRTASSYEQYF. In DNA, the CDR3 is TGTGCCAGCAGACCGAGGACCGCGAGCTCCTACGAGCAGTACTTC.

CDR3 loop: CASSLALAGGIGTDTQYF. In nucleotides, the CDR3 is TGTGCCAGCAGCTTGGCGCTAGCGGGGGGTATCGGGACAGATACGCAGTATTTT. The rearrangement uses TRBV5-5 and TRBJ2-3, with 11 nucleotides matching TRBD2. CDR1 and CDR2 (germline): SGHKS, YYEKEE (reference sequence). The CDR3 contains 18 residues. J lost 3 bases, V lost 0 bases, and 9 bases had no gene match. The variable domain in full, completed from reference TRBV5-5 and TRBJ2-3, reads DAGVTQSPTHLIKTRGQQVTLRCSPISGHKSVSWYQQVLGQGPQFIFQYYEKEERGRGNFPDRFSARQFPNYSSELNVNALLLGDSALYLCASSLALAGGIGTDTQYFGPGTRLTVL.

This clonotype turned up a few times. CDR3 loop: CASSVAGGHYEQYF. CDR3 DNA: TGTGCCAGCAGCGTAGCAGGAGGGCACTACGAGCAGTACTTC. The chain joins TRBV9 to TRBJ2-7; maybe TRBD2 (6 bases). Germline V CDR1 and CDR2: SGDLS, YYNGEE. This CDR3 comprises 14 residues. V was cut by 0 bases and J by 3 bases, with 10 bases left in between.

This sequence joins TRBV6-5 and TRBJ2-5; 7 bases line up with TRBD2. The ends lost 5 bases at V and 1 base at J; junction bases unmatched: 10. CDR1 and CDR2 (germline): MNHEY, SVGAGI. The CDR3 spans 16 residues. The CDR3 protein is CASSKARTSIQETQYF. The CDR3 DNA reads as TGTGCCAGCAGTAAGGCCCGGACTAGTATCCAAGAGACCCAGTACTTC.

This clonotype came up many times. The gene calls are TRBV7-3 and TRBJ2-1; D gene unclear. Germline CDR1 SGHTA, CDR2 FQGTGA. Trimming removed 5 bases at V and 5 bases at J, with 10 bases between. The CDR3 has 13 amino acids. DNA for the CDR3: TGTGCCAGCAGCCCCAATAGGGACAATGAGCAGTTCTTC. Protein product: CASSPNRDNEQFF.

V is TRBV12-3 or TRBV12-4 and J is TRBJ2-5; D perhaps matches TRBD1 (6 bases). V lost 2 bases, J lost 1 base, and 8 bases lay in between. The CDR3 has 14 amino acids. The CDR3 coding sequence is TGTGCCAGCAGTTTATCGACAGGCCAAGAGACCCAGTACTTC. Residues: CASSLSTGQETQYF.

This clonotype was counted a few times. V gene TRBV5-6 combines with J gene TRBJ2-3, with a possible D match to TRBD2 (6 bases). Germline V gene lookup returns CDR1 SGHDT and CDR2 YYEEEE. Deletions cut 0 bases from V and 2 bases from J, with 7 bases between. The CDR3 is made up of 14 amino acids. In DNA form, the CDR3 reads TGTGCCAGCAGCTTGGGCGGGATCACAGATACGCAGTATTTT. Its protein product is CASSLGGITDTQYF.

Details on this clonotype: Lacking the conserved final phenylalanine or tryptophan, this CDR3 likely reflects a read error. The DNA is left out, because the CDR3 cannot be placed on it with certainty; the CDR3 is given as TCRdb lists it. V usage is TRBV3-1 and J usage is TRBJ1-2; the table's D call, TRBD1, was not checked against the DNA. The CDR3 is 16 amino acids long, termini counted. Germline V CDR1 and CDR2: LGHDT, YNNKEL (reference sequence). The CDR3 here is CASSPLRGQGIMGSII.

V usage is TRBV14 and J usage is TRBJ1-3; no clear D. The germline V gene has CDR1 SGHDN and CDR2 FVKESK. The CDR3 sequence is 14 residues long. V gave up 4 bases and J gave up 7 bases, with 14 bases separating them. CDR3 loop: CASSPGPVRNTIYF. The DNA of the CDR3 is TGTGCCAGCAGCCCCGGACCAGTGAGGAACACCATATATTTT. The complete variable domain, with remaining parts taken from reference TRBV14 and TRBJ1-3, reads EAGVTQFPSHSVIEKGQTVTLRCDPISGHDNLYWYRRVMGKEIKFLLHFVKESKQDESGMPNNRFLAERTGGTYSTLKVQPAELEDSGVYFCASSPGPVRNTIYFGEGSWLTVV.

This clonotype was seen more than once but under ten times. This chain joins TRBV4-1 and TRBJ2-3; TRBD1 agrees at 9 bases. J gave up 1 base and V 1 base, and 3 bases lay outside the gene matches. The germline V gene has CDR1 MGHRA and CDR2 YSYEKL. The CDR3 has 16 residues. CDR3 residues: CASSQGGTGRTDTQYF. The CDR3 nucleotides are TGCGCCAGCAGCCAAGGCGGGACAGGGCGCACAGATACGCAGTATTTT.

A few counts support this clonotype. The CDR3 here is CASERGQGEETQYF. CDR3 coding DNA: TGTGCCAGCGAACGGGGTCAGGGGGAAGAGACCCAGTACTTC. J is TRBJ2-5 and V is TRBV12-3 or TRBV12-4; 7 bases map to TRBD1. This CDR3 spans 14 amino acids. V lost 8 bases and J lost 3; bases outside the gene matches: 9.

A few counts support this clonotype. The V gene is TRBV18, the J gene TRBJ2-7, with D possibly being TRBD1 (5 bases). CDR1 is KGHSH and CDR2 is LQKENI in the germline V gene. This CDR3 comprises 13 residues. Trimming took 3 bases from V and 1 from J, leaving 7 bases between them. Here the CDR3 DNA reads TGTGCCAGCTCACCCCGACAGTCCTACGAGCAGTACTTC. Encoded protein: CASSPRQSYEQYF.

This clonotype has more than one count but fewer than ten. This rearrangement joins TRBV29-1 to TRBJ2-5; 7 nucleotides agree with TRBD2. This CDR3 spans 14 amino acids. The V gene end was trimmed by 6 bases and the J gene end by 0 bases; junction bases not matched to a gene: 7. CDR1 and CDR2 from the germline V gene are SQVTM and ANQGSEA. The CDR3: CSVGVGLHQETQYF. CDR3 nucleotide sequence: TGCAGCGTCGGAGTGGGACTACACCAAGAGACCCAGTACTTC.